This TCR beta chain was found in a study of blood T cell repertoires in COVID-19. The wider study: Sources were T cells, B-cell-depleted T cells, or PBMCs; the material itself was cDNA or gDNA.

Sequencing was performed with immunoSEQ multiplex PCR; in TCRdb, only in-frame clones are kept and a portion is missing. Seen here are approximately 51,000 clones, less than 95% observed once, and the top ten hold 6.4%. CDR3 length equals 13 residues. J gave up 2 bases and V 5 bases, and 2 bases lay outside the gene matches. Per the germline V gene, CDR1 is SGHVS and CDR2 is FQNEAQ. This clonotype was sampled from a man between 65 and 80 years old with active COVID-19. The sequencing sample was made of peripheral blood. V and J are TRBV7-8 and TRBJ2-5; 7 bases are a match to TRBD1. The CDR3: CASSPGQQETQYF. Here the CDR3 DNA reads TGTGCCAGCAGCCCGGGACAGCAAGAGACCCAGTACTTC.